This T cell receptor beta chain was retrieved from a study of T cell repertoires in cytomegalovirus infection. For the study at large: Indicated by public TCR beta signatures were CMV infection and matching HLA type.

General study points: People with CMV and the relevant HLA were identified by cumulative public TCR beta family frequency. In two of eight donors, the top clonotype was HLA-C-restricted CMV-specific.

This clonotype was seen ten or more times. Its antigen is as yet unknown. TCRdb independently ran MiXCR on the reads; one entry per CDR3 protein. This table has around 740,000 distinct CDR3 sequences, roughly 35% appearing once. V was cut by 5 bases and J by 5 bases, with 15 bases left in between. The CDR3 spans 15 residues. CDR1 and CDR2 from the germline V gene are SGHTA and FQGTGA. The rearrangement links TRBV7-3 to TRBJ2-2; D gene uncertain. The TCR originated in a human donor in good health (CMV status not recorded). Some clones in this sample may be carry-over from other donors' samples. The sequenced sample was PBMCs. This CDR3 is CASSLLTAATGELFF. The DNA of the CDR3 is TGTGCCAGCAGCCTACTGACGGCGGCAACCGGGGAGCTGTTTTTT.